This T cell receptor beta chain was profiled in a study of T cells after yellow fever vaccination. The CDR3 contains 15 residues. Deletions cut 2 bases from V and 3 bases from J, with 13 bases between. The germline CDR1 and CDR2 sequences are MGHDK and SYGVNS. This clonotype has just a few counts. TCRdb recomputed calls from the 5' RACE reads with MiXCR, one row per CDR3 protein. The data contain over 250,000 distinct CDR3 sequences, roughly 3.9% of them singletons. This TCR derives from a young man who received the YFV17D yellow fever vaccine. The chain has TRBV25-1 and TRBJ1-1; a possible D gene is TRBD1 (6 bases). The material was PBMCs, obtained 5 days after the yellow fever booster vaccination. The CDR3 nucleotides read TGTGCCAGCAGTGAAGGGGGGCGCGGAGACACTGAAGCTTTCTTT. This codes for CASSEGGRGDTEAFF.